Sequencing of this T cell receptor beta chain was carried out in a study of siplizumab effects on memory and regulatory T cells. Each sample yielded roughly 9.3 x 10^4 assayed TCR templates. Sequenced by immunoSEQ multiplex PCR; TCRdb stores in-frame clones only, minus some. The sample lists approximately 82,000 clones, around 90% occurring once. Details on this clone: What it binds is not known.

Germline values: CDR1 SNHLY, CDR2 FYNNEI. J gave up 7 bases and V 7 bases, and 4 bases lay outside the gene matches. The CDR3 is 12 residues long. Study results and caveats: Naive T cells seemed more diverse than memory cells and seemed major alloresponse contributors. Siplizumab significantly brought down the alloreactive sequences that trace back to unstimulated CD4+ memory cells.

V is TRBV2 and J is TRBJ1-1, with TRBD1 matching over 9 bases. Sequencing was done on a sample of Tregs sorted from blood. The TCR was taken from a human donor in good health. The DNA of the CDR3 is TGTGCCAGCAACGGACAGGGGTATGAAGCTTTCTTT. Translated: CASNGQGYEAFF. The variable domain in full, with the rest retrieved from reference TRBV2 and TRBJ1-1, is EPEVTQTPSHQVTQMGQEVILRCVPISNHLYFYWYRQILGQKVEFLVSFYNNEISEKSEIFDDQFSVERPDGSNFTLKIRSTKLEDSAMYFCASNGQGYEAFFGQGTRLTVV.